This T cell receptor beta chain was captured in a study of cytomegalovirus exposure and HLA in healthy donors. Study-wide background: The approximately 120 validation repertoires, a later analysis reported, used the same platform as the approximately 630 first-cohort repertoires.

The method was immunoSEQ multiplex PCR; TCRdb's version includes in-frame clones alone and lacks a portion of them. The data show 180,000 or so clones, around nine tenths seen once. This clone has ten or more counts. Its antigen is not known. General observations from the study: Researchers counted 164 TCR beta chains as cytomegalovirus-associated.

CDR3 length: 13 residues. The germline V gene has CDR1 LNHDA and CDR2 SQIVND (reference sequence). The ends lost 5 bases at V and 7 bases at J; junction bases unmatched: 7. From the roughly 110-subject validation cohort, which was separate from the roughly 670-subject first cohort, the donors were drawn. This receptor was identified in a man between 18 and 35 years old in good health and CMV-seropositive. The genes are TRBV19 and TRBJ1-2, with TRBD1 identical over 7 bases. The sequenced material came from PBMCs. The CDR3 DNA follows: TGTGCCAGTAGTCCGACAGGGAGCTCTGGCTACACCTTC. This gives the protein CASSPTGSSGYTF.